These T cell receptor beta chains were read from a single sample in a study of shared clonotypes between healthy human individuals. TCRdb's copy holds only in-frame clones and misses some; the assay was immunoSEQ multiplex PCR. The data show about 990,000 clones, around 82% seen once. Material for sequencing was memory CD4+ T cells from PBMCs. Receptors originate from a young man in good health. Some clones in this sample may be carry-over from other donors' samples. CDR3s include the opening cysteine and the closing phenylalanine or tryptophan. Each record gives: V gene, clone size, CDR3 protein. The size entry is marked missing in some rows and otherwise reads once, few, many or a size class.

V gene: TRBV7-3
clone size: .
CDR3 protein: CASSPRTSGTFNEQFF

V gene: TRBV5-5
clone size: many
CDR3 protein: CASSLIYEQYF

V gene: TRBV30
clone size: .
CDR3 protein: CAWSGWRATNEKLFF

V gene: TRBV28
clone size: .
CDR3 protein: CASSFGGRSQETQYF

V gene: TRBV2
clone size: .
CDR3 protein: CASSEGLAGGPTSEQFF

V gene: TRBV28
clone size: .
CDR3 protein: CASKKRVTNYGYTF

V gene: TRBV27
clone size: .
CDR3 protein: CASLPLGTSRLSPTDTQYF

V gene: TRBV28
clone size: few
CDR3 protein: CASSLGQYEQYF

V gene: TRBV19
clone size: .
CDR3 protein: CASSSRQGLTDTQYF

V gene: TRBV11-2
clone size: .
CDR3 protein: CASSLGLAGAEELFF

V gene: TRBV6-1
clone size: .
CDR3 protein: CASSEVRVANEKLFF

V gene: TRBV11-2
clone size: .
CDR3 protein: CASGGGGRLSGEQFF

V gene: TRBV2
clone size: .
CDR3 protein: CASREGSGVGLEQYF

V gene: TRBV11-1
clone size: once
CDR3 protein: CASSLVGGLDLETRYF

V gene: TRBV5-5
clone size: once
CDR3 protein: CASSLGPTGLEQYF

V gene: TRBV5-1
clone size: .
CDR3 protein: CASSGGLDTGELFF

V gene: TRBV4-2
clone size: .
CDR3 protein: CASSQAVGAQDEQYF

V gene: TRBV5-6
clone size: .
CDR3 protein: CASSSLDTYNEQFF